This entry lists 14 T cell receptor beta chains sequenced from one sample in a study of T cells in Graves' hyperthyroidism and ophthalmopathy. RNA transcripts served as the template for amplifying TCR beta CDR3 regions. An initial round of RT-PCR targeting the TCR CDR3 relied on the HTBI primer set. TCRdb re-called the multiplex PCR reads with MiXCR, one entry per CDR3 protein. Among roughly 290,000 distinct CDR3 sequences listed, approximately 14% were seen once. The sequenced sample consisted of blood. These receptors were collected from a woman aged 40 to 50 with Graves' hyperthyroidism.

This clonotype was detected ten times or more. This chain uses TRBV7-8 with TRBJ1-2; 8 positions match TRBD1. The CDR3 is 16 residues long. After removal of 2 bases from V and 2 bases from J, the junction contained 7 bases not matched to a gene. CDR1 is SGHVS and CDR2 is FQNEAQ in the germline V gene. CDR3 coding DNA: TGTGCCAGCAGCTTAAGTCTCACAGGGGGGAACTATGGCTACACCTTC. Its translation is CASSLSLTGGNYGYTF.

There are a few counts of this clonotype. V gene TRBV10-3 combines with J gene TRBJ2-3, with D perhaps TRBD2 (5 bases). The CDR3 is 14 amino acids. Germline assignment: CDR1 ENHRY and CDR2 SYGVKD. V lost 10 bases, J lost 1 base, and 15 bases lay in between. The CDR3 sequence is CATSAVDGTDTQYF. The CDR3 DNA follows: TGTGCCACGTCAGCGGTAGATGGCACAGATACGCAGTATTTT.

The chain carries TRBV5-5 and TRBJ2-7; 9 bases match TRBD2. This CDR3 is built from 15 residues. Germline assignment: CDR1 SGHKS and CDR2 YYEKEE (reference sequence). The J segment lost 5 bases and the V segment lost 4 bases, leaving 10 bases of the junction unmatched. The CDR3 DNA sequence: TGTGCCAGCAGCCAAGATCCTGCTAGCGGGAACGAGCAGTACTTC. This translates into CASSQDPASGNEQYF.

This clonotype was seen at least ten times. The chain is built from TRBV11-3 and TRBJ2-7; D call uncertain. This CDR3 has 12 residues. The germline gives CDR1 SGHNT, CDR2 YENEEA. V was shortened by 3 bases and J by 2 bases, with 5 bases between the two germline ends. In nucleotides, the CDR3 is TGTGCCAGCAGCTTTAATACCTACGAGCAGTACTTC. This encodes CASSFNTYEQYF.

The chain combines TRBV20-1 with TRBJ2-3, with TRBD2 matching over 8 bases. Germline loops: CDR1 DFQATT, CDR2 SNEGSKA (reference sequence). The CDR3 contains 14 residues. V shed 6 bases and J 3 bases; nucleotides not matched to a gene: 8. The CDR3 sequence: CSASLAGPTDTQYF. As DNA, the CDR3 is TGCAGTGCCTCGTTAGCGGGACCGACAGATACGCAGTATTTT.

This clonotype was counted at least ten times. The chain has TRBV12-3 or TRBV12-4 and TRBJ2-2; D perhaps matches TRBD2 (6 bases). This CDR3 has 19 residues. Trimming took off 5 bases at V and 0 bases at J, with 22 bases between the two ends. CDR3 loop: CASSLYPYWTNANTGELFF. The CDR3 nucleotides read TGTGCCAGCAGTCTATATCCATATTGGACTAACGCGAACACCGGGGAGCTGTTTTTT.

This clonotype was observed many times. The chain carries TRBV20-1 and TRBJ1-4; a possible D gene is TRBD1 (5 bases). The germline gives CDR1 DFQATT, CDR2 SNEGSKA (reference sequence). The CDR3 runs 14 residues. Deletions cut 3 bases from V and 8 bases from J, with 16 bases between. The chain's CDR3 is CSARQRQGGEKLFF. CDR3 nucleotide sequence: TGCAGTGCTAGGCAACGGCAGGGAGGGGAAAAACTGTTTTTT.

About this clonotype: A read error is possible here, since a much larger clone lies one base away. V gene TRBV12-3 or TRBV12-4 combines with J gene TRBJ2-1; the match to TRBD2 covers 9 bases. The junction had 12 bases not matched to a gene; V was cut back by 8 bases and J by 7 bases. The CDR3 runs 15 residues. The CDR3 DNA follows: TGTGCCAGCGGAAGGCGGGAGGGTAGGATGAATGAGCAGTTCTTC. This sequence encodes CASGRREGRMNEQFF.

A single count supports this clonotype. The chain links TRBV2 to TRBJ2-5, with a weak D call TRBD1 (5 bases). CDR1 and CDR2 (germline): SNHLY, FYNNEI. Trimming stripped 7 bases from V and 4 bases from J, with 10 bases between. The CDR3 contains 12 residues. The CDR3 coding sequence is TGTGCCAGCAAGGCAGGGCGAGAGACCCAGTACTTC. Amino acids: CASKAGRETQYF.

This clonotype was counted ten times or more. This chain connects TRBV18 to TRBJ2-1; tentative D call: TRBD1 (5 bases). The V gene lost 4 bases and the J gene lost 7 bases, with 17 bases spanning the gap. The CDR3 length is 15 residues. Germline V gene lookup returns CDR1 KGHSH and CDR2 LQKENI. CDR3 protein: CASSRYSGSGNEQFF. The CDR3 DNA reads TGTGCCAGCTCACGCTACTCAGGGTCTGGAAATGAGCAGTTCTTC.

This clonotype has ten or more counts. The V gene is TRBV29-1, the J gene TRBJ2-2; D is ambiguous. CDR1 is SQVTM, CDR2 ANQGSEA, per germline. The CDR3 length is 13 residues. V lost 6 bases and J lost 0, with 8 bases in between. In nucleotides, the CDR3 is TGCAGCGTAGTCCGGACGAACACCGGGGAGCTGTTTTTT. This codes for CSVVRTNTGELFF.

In this sample, this clonotype turned up many times. The chain joins TRBV2 to TRBJ2-7; 7 nucleotides match TRBD2. CDR3 length: 16 amino acids. Germline CDR1 reads SNHLY; CDR2 reads FYNNEI. J gave up 1 base and V 4 bases, and 10 bases lay outside the gene matches. CDR3 in amino acids: CASSGGGGENSYEQYF. The CDR3, as DNA: TGTGCCAGCAGTGGGGGGGGGGGGGAAAATTCCTACGAGCAGTACTTC.

This clonotype was seen more than once but under ten times. This chain joins TRBV7-9 and TRBJ1-4; 8 bases agree with TRBD1. The V segment lost 5 bases and the J segment 5 bases; nucleotides outside the gene matches: 10. Germline V CDR1 and CDR2: SEHNR, FQNEAQ (reference sequence). The CDR3 has 16 residues. Here the CDR3 reads CASSPVRGRENEKLFF. The CDR3 DNA follows: TGTGCCAGCAGCCCCGTCAGGGGGCGGGAGAATGAAAAACTGTTTTTT.

The V and J genes are TRBV19 and TRBJ1-1, with 9 positions matching TRBD1. The CDR3 runs 13 residues. V lost 6 bases, J lost 3 bases, and 2 bases stayed unmatched. Germline-derived CDR1 and CDR2 are LNHDA and SQIVND (reference sequence). CDR3 coding DNA: TGTGCCAGTAGGGGACAGGGCTACACTGAAGCTTTCTTT. This sequence encodes CASRGQGYTEAFF.